Shown below are 24 T cell receptor beta chains from a single sample sequenced in a study of T cell changes during pregnancy in multiple sclerosis. Clones were read by immunoSEQ multiplex PCR, and TCRdb kept only the in-frame ones, dropping some. This table has about 88,000 clones, more than 90% appearing once. Specimen: peripheral blood, collected in the first trimester of pregnancy. All receptors derive from a female donor with multiple sclerosis, enrolled in a pregnancy study.

The chain employs TRBV6-4 and TRBJ2-3, with 9 nucleotides matching TRBD2. CDR1 and CDR2 from the germline V gene are MRHNA and SNTAGT. V lost 6 bases and J lost 2; bases outside the gene matches: 15. The CDR3 is 18 residues long. CDR3 nucleotides: TGTGCCAGCAGCCCCGGATTGTGGCTAGCGGGAAACACAGATACGCAGTATTTT. It encodes CASSPGLWLAGNTDTQYF.

The gene calls are TRBV25-1 and TRBJ2-7; 15 positions match TRBD2. This CDR3 comprises 15 residues. V was clipped by 1 base and J by 6 bases; unmatched bases: 1. Germline V gives CDR1 MGHDK, CDR2 SYGVNS. CDR3 coding DNA: TGTGCCAGCAGTGAATCGGGACTAGCGGGAGGCGAGCAGTACTTC. Amino acid sequence: CASSESGLAGGEQYF.

DNA of the CDR3: TGTGCCAGCAGCGTAGAGGGACTAGTAAGGGATACGCAGTATTTT. Its protein product is CASSVEGLVRDTQYF. The V gene is TRBV9, the J gene TRBJ2-3, with 8 bases matching TRBD2. V shed 0 bases and J 6 bases; nucleotides not matched to a gene: 6. CDR3 length equals 15 residues. In germline, CDR1 is SGDLS, CDR2 YYNGEE.

This chain uses TRBV19 with TRBJ1-5; D perhaps matches TRBD1 (6 bases). The CDR3 extends over 14 amino acids. Germline V gene data show CDR1 as LNHDA and CDR2 as SQIVND (reference sequence). V shed 1 base and J shed 5 bases, with 9 bases lying between them. The CDR3, as DNA: TGTGCCAGTAGTATAGTGGCAGGGGATCAGCCCCAGCATTTT. It codes for CASSIVAGDQPQHF.

With respect to this clone: Other DNA sequences in the same sample also yield this CDR3. The V gene is TRBV5-1, the J gene TRBJ2-1, with TRBD2 matching over 13 bases. The CDR3 length is 15 residues. CDR1 and CDR2 from the germline V gene are SGHRS and YFSETQ. With 4 bases clipped from V and 6 bases from J, the junction kept 4 bases outside the gene matches. The CDR3 spells CASSPGLAGLNEQFF. The CDR3 DNA reads as TGCGCCAGCAGCCCGGGACTAGCGGGACTCAATGAGCAGTTCTTC.

The chain is built from TRBV28 and TRBJ2-1, with 8 bases that match TRBD1. The V gene end was trimmed by 3 bases and the J gene end by 9 bases; junction bases not matched to a gene: 25. The CDR3 is 20 amino acids. Germline lookup yields CDR1 MDHEN and CDR2 SYDVKM. The CDR3 reads CASSFPSGPQGAHRIGEQFF. The CDR3 bases are TGTGCCAGCAGTTTCCCCTCGGGGCCGCAGGGGGCTCATAGGATCGGTGAGCAGTTCTTC.

This clone was detected only a few times. The V gene is TRBV18, the J gene TRBJ1-2, with 9 bases fitting TRBD1. The V gene end was trimmed by 6 bases and the J gene end by 6 bases; junction bases not matched to a gene: 8. This CDR3 contains 14 residues. The germline CDR1 and CDR2 sequences are KGHSH and LQKENI. CDR3 nucleotide sequence: TGTGCCAGCTCCGAGACAGGGGGTTTGGATGGCTACACCTTC. Translating it yields CASSETGGLDGYTF.

The CDR3 spells CASSQRGIEAKNIQYF. CDR3 nucleotides: TGTGCCAGCAGCCAACGCGGGATTGAGGCCAAAAACATTCAGTACTTC. J is TRBJ2-4 and V is TRBV14, with a weak D call TRBD2 (6 bases). The length of the CDR3 is 16 residues. V dropped 2 bases and J dropped 1 base, with 12 bases sitting between them. Germline CDR1 is SGHDN and CDR2 is FVKESK.

The chain combines TRBV2 with TRBJ2-1; D remains ambiguous. Germline CDR1 and CDR2: SNHLY and FYNNEI. The CDR3 is 12 amino acids. Between the trimmed V and J ends, which lost 6 bases and 1 base, there was a span of 4 bases. The CDR3 sequence: CASRESYNEQFF. The CDR3 region has the DNA TGTGCCAGCAGGGAGTCCTACAATGAGCAGTTCTTC.

The genes are TRBV27 and TRBJ1-2; 10 bases fit TRBD1. The CDR3 length is 13 residues. The germline V gene has CDR1 MNHEY and CDR2 SMNVEV (reference sequence). V trimming: 3 bases; J trimming: 7 bases; junction bases outside the gene matches: 2. CDR3 DNA: TGTGCCAGCAGTTTCGGACAGGGGGGTGGCTACACCTTC. It encodes CASSFGQGGGYTF.

This clone is a singleton in its sample. V and J are TRBV28 and TRBJ1-2, with 7 bases that match TRBD1. The CDR3 contains 14 residues. With 5 bases clipped from V and 5 bases from J, the junction kept 8 bases outside the gene matches. In germline, CDR1 is MDHEN, CDR2 SYDVKM. The CDR3 here is CASSRRDSVYGYTF. CDR3 nucleotide sequence: TGTGCCAGCAGTCGTCGGGACAGTGTTTATGGCTACACCTTC.

This chain joins TRBV28 and TRBJ1-3; D possibly corresponds to TRBD1 (5 bases). V was pared by 5 bases and J by 4 bases, with 12 bases between. This CDR3 contains 14 residues. Per the germline V gene, CDR1 is MDHEN and CDR2 is SYDVKM. CDR3 sequence: CASSAGTYGNTIYF. The DNA for the CDR3 is TGTGCCAGCAGTGCCGGGACTTACGGAAACACCATATATTTT.

The rearrangement uses TRBV7-8 and TRBJ2-2; D not resolved. Germline V lookup: CDR1 SGHVS, CDR2 FQNEAQ. V lost 4 bases, J lost 2 bases, and 2 bases lay in between. The CDR3 is made up of 12 amino acids. The CDR3 DNA sequence: TGTGCCAGCAGCTCAAACACCGGGGAGCTGTTTTTT. Translation: CASSSNTGELFF. The variable domain in full, with the rest retrieved from reference TRBV7-8 and TRBJ2-2, is GAGVSQSPRYKVAKRGQDVALRCDPISGHVSLFWYQQALGQGPEFLTYFQNEAQLDKSGLPSDRFFAERPEGSVSTLKIQRTQQEDSAVYLCASSSNTGELFFGEGSRLTVL.

The J gene is TRBJ2-3, the V gene TRBV9; 8 bases map to TRBD1. Trimming cost V 4 bases and J 0 bases; bases outside gene matches: 10. The CDR3 covers 17 residues. CDR1 is SGDLS and CDR2 is YYNGEE in the germline V gene. For the CDR3, the DNA is TGTGCCAGCAGCTCCCAGAACAGGGGGAAGAGCACAGATACGCAGTATTTT. Translation: CASSSQNRGKSTDTQYF. Based on the CDR3 plus reference TRBV9 and TRBJ2-3, the full variable domain is DSGVTQTPKHLITATGQRVTLRCSPRSGDLSVYWYQQSLDQGLQFLIQYYNGEERAKGNILERFSAQQFPDLHSELNLSSLELGDSALYFCASSSQNRGKSTDTQYFGPGTRLTVL.

Here the CDR3 reads CASKATGHGETQYF. Written as DNA, the CDR3 is TGCGCCAGCAAGGCGACAGGTCACGGGGAGACCCAGTACTTC. J is TRBJ2-5 and V is TRBV4-1; D perhaps matches TRBD1 (6 bases). V was cut by 7 bases and J by 5 bases, with 17 bases left in between. Per the germline V gene, CDR1 is MGHRA and CDR2 is YSYEKL. This CDR3 spans 14 amino acids.

This sequence joins TRBV6-6 and TRBJ1-2; D gene ambiguous. CDR3 length: 16 residues. The germline V gene has CDR1 MNHNY and CDR2 SVGAGI (reference sequence). Trimming shortened V by 0 bases and J by 4 bases, and 15 bases separated the two germline ends. The CDR3 nucleotides read TGTGCCAGCAGTTACTCGACGGGTAACACGGTCTATGGCTACACCTTC. Translation gives CASSYSTGNTVYGYTF.

The chain joins TRBV5-4 to TRBJ1-2; 9 bases are a match to TRBD1. Trimming took 4 bases from V and 8 from J; bases not matched to a gene: 9. CDR3 length: 14 residues. CDR1 and CDR2 (germline): SGHNT, YYREEE (reference sequence). The CDR3 region is CASSPDRGTHGYTF. The CDR3 bases are TGTGCCAGCAGCCCGGACAGGGGAACACACGGCTACACCTTC.

The sample holds one count of this clone. This chain links TRBV7-8 with TRBJ1-2; the D is unclear. The V and J ends lost 0 bases and 3 bases respectively, with 11 bases between them. This CDR3 region has 15 residues. Germline V CDR1 and CDR2: SGHVS, FQNEAQ. The CDR3 DNA is TGTGCCAGCAGCTTAGCACGAGGGTTGGACTATGGCTACACCTTC. Translating gives CASSLARGLDYGYTF.

In this sample, this clone turned up once. The chain employs TRBV19 and TRBJ1-2; a possible D gene is TRBD1 (5 bases). With 6 bases removed from V and 6 bases from J, the gap between germline ends came to 14 bases. Germline CDR1 and CDR2: LNHDA and SQIVND (reference sequence). CDR3 length equals 13 residues. DNA of the CDR3: TGTGCCAGTAGCCGACAGCCTATGGATGGCTACACCTTC. The encoded protein is CASSRQPMDGYTF.

V gene TRBV4-1 combines with J gene TRBJ2-7; TRBD2 agrees at 10 bases. The CDR3 length is 15 residues. V trimming: 0 bases; J trimming: 4 bases; junction bases outside the gene matches: 3. Germline V gives CDR1 MGHRA, CDR2 YSYEKL. The DNA for the CDR3 is TGCGCCAGCAGCCAAGAGTCTAGCGGGGGTTACGAGCAGTACTTC. It translates to CASSQESSGGYEQYF.

The rearrangement uses TRBV27 and TRBJ1-4; TRBD1 agrees at 8 bases. This CDR3 spans 14 amino acids. Unmatched junction bases numbered 11, after V lost 5 bases and J lost 12 bases. Per germline, CDR1 MNHEY and CDR2 SMNVEV (reference sequence). CDR3 loop: CASSTRQGRAELFF. The CDR3 DNA is TGTGCCAGCAGTACCCGACAGGGGCGGGCGGAACTGTTTTTT.

This clone was recorded only once. The genes are TRBV28 and TRBJ1-1; the match to TRBD1 covers 8 bases. Germline loops: CDR1 MDHEN, CDR2 SYDVKM. The CDR3 sequence is 16 residues long. V was pared by 3 bases and J by 1 base, with 7 bases of the junction left unmatched. DNA for the CDR3: TGTGCCAGCAGTTTCCACCCACAGGGGGAGAACACTGAAGCTTTCTTT. This sequence encodes CASSFHPQGENTEAFF.

This chain uses TRBV4-1 with TRBJ2-5, with 9 bases that match TRBD2. The CDR3 spans 15 residues. With V trimmed by 3 bases and J by 6 bases, 8 bases remained unmatched. CDR1 and CDR2 (germline): MGHRA, YSYEKL. CDR3 residues: CASSQSRLAGQTQYF. CDR3 nucleotides: TGCGCCAGCAGCCAGTCCCGGCTAGCGGGACAGACCCAGTACTTC.

V and J are TRBV18 and TRBJ1-2; D not resolved. The CDR3 is 14 residues long. V lost 4 bases and J 4 bases, leaving 13 bases between the germline ends. Germline V gives CDR1 KGHSH, CDR2 LQKENI. The CDR3 sequence is CASSLQGRVYGYTF. CDR3 nucleotides: TGTGCCAGCTCACTTCAAGGGAGGGTCTATGGCTACACCTTC. Complete variable domain (other parts from reference TRBV18 and TRBJ1-2): NAGVMQNPRHLVRRRGQEARLRCSPMKGHSHVYWYRQLPEEGLKFMVYLQKENIIDESGMPKERFSAEFPKEGPSILRIQQVVRGDSAAYFCASSLQGRVYGYTFGSGTRLTVV.